The T cell receptor beta chain described here comes from a study of CD8 T cells in Susac syndrome. Germline V gene lookup returns CDR1 SGHVS and CDR2 FNYEAQ. The CDR3 extends over 15 amino acids. V gave up 5 bases and J gave up 6 bases, with 19 bases separating them. Random hexamers served to reverse transcribe roughly 0.5 to 1 ug RNA. TCRdb recomputed calls from the immunoSEQ multiplex PCR reads with MiXCR, one row per CDR3 protein. In the table there are about 60,000 distinct CDR3 sequences, approximately 90% of which are singletons. This TCR was recovered from a human donor in good health. Source material: CD8+ T cells from PBMCs. This chain connects TRBV7-6 to TRBJ1-2, with a tentative D call TRBD1 (6 bases). As DNA, the CDR3 is TGTGCCAGCAGCCCCCGGGCAGGGGCAGGGGATGGCTACACCTTC. Translation gives CASSPRAGAGDGYTF.